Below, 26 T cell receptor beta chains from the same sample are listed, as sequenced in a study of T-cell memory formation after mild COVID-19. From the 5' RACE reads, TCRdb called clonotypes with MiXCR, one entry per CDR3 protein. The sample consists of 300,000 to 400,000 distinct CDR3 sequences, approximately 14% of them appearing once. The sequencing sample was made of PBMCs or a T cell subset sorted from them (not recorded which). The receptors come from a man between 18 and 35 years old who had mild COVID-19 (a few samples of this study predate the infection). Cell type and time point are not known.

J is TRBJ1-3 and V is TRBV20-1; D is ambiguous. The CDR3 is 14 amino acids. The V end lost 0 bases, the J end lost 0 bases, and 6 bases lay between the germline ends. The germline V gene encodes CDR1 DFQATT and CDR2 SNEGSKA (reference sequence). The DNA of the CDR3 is TGCAGTGCTAGAGACGAGAGCTCTGGAAACACCATATATTTT. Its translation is CSARDESSGNTIYF.

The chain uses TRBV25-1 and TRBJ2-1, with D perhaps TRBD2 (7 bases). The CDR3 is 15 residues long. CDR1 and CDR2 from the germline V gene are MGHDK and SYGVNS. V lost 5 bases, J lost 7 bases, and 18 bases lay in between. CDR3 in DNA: TGTGCCAGCAGTCGTGATTCGGGGGGCTGGAATGAGCAGTTCTTC. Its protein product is CASSRDSGGWNEQFF. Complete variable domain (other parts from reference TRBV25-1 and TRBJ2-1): EADIYQTPRYLVIGTGKKITLECSQTMGHDKMYWYQQDPGMELHLIHYSYGVNSTEKGDLSSESTVSRIRTEHFPLTLESARPSHTSQYLCASSRDSGGWNEQFFGPGTRLTVL.

CDR3 sequence: CASSRDRSGPGETQYF. DNA for the CDR3: TGTGCCAGCAGCCGGGACAGGTCAGGGCCAGGGGAGACCCAGTACTTC. The chain employs TRBV5-5 and TRBJ2-5, with 8 bases aligning to TRBD1. CDR3 length: 16 residues. J was trimmed by 5 bases and V by 4 bases; bases with no gene match: 13. Looked up from germline, CDR1 is SGHKS and CDR2 is YYEKEE (reference sequence).

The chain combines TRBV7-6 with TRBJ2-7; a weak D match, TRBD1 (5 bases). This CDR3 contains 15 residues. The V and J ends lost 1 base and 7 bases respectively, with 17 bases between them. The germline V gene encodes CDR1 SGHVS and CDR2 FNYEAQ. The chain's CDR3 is CASSLGGLGPEEQYF. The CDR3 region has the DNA TGTGCCAGCAGCTTAGGTGGATTGGGGCCGGAGGAGCAGTACTTC.

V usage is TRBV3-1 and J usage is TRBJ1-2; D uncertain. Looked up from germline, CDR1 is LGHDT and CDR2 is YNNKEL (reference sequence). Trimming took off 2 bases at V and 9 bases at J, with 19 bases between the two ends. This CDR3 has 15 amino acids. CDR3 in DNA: TGTGCCAGCAGCCAAAGGGAGGCAGGCCGCGGGAGCTACACCTTC. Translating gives CASSQREAGRGSYTF.

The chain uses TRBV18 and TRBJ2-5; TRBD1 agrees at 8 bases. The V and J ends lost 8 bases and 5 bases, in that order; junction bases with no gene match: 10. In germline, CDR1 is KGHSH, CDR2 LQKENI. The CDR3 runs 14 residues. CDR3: CASTRQGFGETQYF. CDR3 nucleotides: TGTGCCAGCACCAGACAGGGGTTCGGGGAGACCCAGTACTTC.

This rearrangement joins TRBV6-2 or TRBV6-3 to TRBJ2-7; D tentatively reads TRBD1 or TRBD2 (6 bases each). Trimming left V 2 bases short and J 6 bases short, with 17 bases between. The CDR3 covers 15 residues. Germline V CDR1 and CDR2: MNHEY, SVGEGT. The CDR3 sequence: CASSYSLRGGSEQYV. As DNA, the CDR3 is TGTGCCAGCAGTTACAGTCTTAGAGGGGGGAGCGAGCAGTACGTC.

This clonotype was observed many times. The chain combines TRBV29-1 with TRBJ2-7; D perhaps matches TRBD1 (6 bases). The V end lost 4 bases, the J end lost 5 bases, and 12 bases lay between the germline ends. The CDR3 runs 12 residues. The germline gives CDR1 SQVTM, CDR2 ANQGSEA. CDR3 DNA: TGCAGCGTTGTAGTCAGGGGCCACGAGCAGTACTTC. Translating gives CSVVVRGHEQYF.

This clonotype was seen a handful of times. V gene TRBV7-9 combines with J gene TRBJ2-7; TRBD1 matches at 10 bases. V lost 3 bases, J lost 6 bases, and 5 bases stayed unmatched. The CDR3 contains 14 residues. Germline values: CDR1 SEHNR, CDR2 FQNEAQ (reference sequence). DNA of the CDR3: TGTGCCAGCAGCTTGGGGACAGGGGAAGGCGAGCAGTACTTC. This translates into CASSLGTGEGEQYF.

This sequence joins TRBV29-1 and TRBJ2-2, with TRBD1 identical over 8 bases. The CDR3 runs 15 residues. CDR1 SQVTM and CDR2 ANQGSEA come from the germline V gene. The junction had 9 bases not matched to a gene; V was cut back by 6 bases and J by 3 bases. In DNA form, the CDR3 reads TGCAGCGTATCGGGGACAGGTGTGGACACCGGGGAGCTGTTTTTT. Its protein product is CSVSGTGVDTGELFF.

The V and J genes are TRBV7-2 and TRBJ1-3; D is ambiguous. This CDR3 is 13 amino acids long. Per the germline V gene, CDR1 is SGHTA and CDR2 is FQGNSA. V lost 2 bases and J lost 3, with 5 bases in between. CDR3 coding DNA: TGTGCCAGCAGCTTACCGGATGGAAACACCATATATTTT. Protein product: CASSLPDGNTIYF.

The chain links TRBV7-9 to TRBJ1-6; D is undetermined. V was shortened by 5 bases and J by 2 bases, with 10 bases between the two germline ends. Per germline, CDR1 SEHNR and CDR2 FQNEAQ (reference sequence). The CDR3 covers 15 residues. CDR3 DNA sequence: TGTGCCAGCAGCCCTCCTGGCACCTATAATTCACCCCTCCACTTT. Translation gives CASSPPGTYNSPLHF. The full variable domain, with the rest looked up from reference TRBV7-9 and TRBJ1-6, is DTGVSQNPRHKITKRGQNVTFRCDPISEHNRLYWYRQTLGQGPEFLTYFQNEAQLEKSRLLSDRFSAERPKGSFSTLEIQRTEQGDSAMYLCASSPPGTYNSPLHFGNGTRLTVT.

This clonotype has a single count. The CDR3 region has the DNA TGTGCCAGCAGCTCAACAGTTAACTATGGCTACACCTTC. Its protein product is CASSSTVNYGYTF. The gene calls are TRBV27 and TRBJ1-2; no firm D call. V was clipped by 6 bases and J by 1 base, with 9 bases between them. Germline V CDR1 and CDR2: MNHEY, SMNVEV (reference sequence). The CDR3 sequence is 13 residues long.

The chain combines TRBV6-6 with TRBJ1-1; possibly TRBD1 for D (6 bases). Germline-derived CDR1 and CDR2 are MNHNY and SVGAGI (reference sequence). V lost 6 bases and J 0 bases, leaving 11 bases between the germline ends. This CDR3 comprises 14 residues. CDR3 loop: CASRQGQMNTEAFF. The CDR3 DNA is TGTGCCAGCAGACAGGGTCAGATGAACACTGAAGCTTTCTTT.

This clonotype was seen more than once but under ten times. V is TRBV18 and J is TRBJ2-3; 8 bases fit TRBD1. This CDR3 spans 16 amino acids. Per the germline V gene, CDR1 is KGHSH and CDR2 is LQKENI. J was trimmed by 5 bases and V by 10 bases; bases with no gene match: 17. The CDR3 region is CATRSPGGNDGDTQYF. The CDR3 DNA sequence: TGTGCCACGCGATCTCCAGGGGGCAATGATGGAGATACGCAGTATTTT.

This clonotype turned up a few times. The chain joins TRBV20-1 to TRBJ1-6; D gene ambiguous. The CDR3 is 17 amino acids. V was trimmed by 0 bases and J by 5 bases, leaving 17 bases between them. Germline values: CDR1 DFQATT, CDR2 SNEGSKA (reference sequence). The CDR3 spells CSAREWVGITDNSPLHF. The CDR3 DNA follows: TGCAGTGCTAGAGAGTGGGTAGGGATTACCGATAATTCACCCCTCCACTTT.

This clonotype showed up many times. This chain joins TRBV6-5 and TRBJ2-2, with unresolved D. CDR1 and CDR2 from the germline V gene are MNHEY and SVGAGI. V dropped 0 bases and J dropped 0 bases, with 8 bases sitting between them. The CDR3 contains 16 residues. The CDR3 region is CASSYSRLANTGELFF. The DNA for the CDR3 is TGTGCCAGCAGTTACTCGAGGTTGGCGAACACCGGGGAGCTGTTTTTT.

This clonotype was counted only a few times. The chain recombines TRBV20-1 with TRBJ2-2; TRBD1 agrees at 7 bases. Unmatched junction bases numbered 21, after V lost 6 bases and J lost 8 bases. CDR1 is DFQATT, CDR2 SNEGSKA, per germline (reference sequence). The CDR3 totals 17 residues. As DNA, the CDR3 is TGCAGTGCCCAAGCCGTGGTGAAGACAGGGTTGAGGGGGGAGCTGTTTTTT. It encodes CSAQAVVKTGLRGELFF.

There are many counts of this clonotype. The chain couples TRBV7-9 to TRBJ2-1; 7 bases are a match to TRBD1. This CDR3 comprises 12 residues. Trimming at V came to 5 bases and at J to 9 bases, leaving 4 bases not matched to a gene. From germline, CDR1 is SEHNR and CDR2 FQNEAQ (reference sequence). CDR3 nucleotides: TGTGCCAGCAGCGAAAGGGGGCGTGAGCAGTTCTTC. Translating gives CASSERGREQFF. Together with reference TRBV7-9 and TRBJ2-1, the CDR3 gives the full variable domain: DTGVSQNPRHKITKRGQNVTFRCDPISEHNRLYWYRQTLGQGPEFLTYFQNEAQLEKSRLLSDRFSAERPKGSFSTLEIQRTEQGDSAMYLCASSERGREQFFGPGTRLTVL.

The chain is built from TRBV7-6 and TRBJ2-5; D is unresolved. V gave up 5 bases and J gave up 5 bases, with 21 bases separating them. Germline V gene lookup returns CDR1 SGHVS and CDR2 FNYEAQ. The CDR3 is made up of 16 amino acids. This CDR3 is CASSRQPPSSSETQYF. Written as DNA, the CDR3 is TGTGCCAGCAGCCGACAACCCCCTTCTTCTTCGGAGACCCAGTACTTC.

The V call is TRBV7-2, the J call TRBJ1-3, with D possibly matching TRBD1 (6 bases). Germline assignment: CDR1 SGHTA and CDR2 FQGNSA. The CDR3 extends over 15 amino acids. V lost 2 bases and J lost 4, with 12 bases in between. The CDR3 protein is CASSLYVQGGNTIYF. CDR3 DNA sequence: TGTGCCAGCAGCTTATATGTACAGGGCGGAAACACCATATATTTT.

The CDR3 is CASSAGSSYAQYV. The CDR3 nucleotides read TGTGCCAGCAGCGCCGGAAGCTCCTACGCGCAGTACGTC. The chain employs TRBV7-9 and TRBJ2-7; D gene ambiguous. Looked up from germline, CDR1 is SEHNR and CDR2 is FQNEAQ (reference sequence). The CDR3 length is 13 residues.

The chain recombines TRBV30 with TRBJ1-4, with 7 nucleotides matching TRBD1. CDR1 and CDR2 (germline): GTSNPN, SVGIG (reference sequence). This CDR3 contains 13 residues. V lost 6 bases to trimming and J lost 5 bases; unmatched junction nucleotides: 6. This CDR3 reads CACNRGSNEKLFF. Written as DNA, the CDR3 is TGTGCCTGCAACAGGGGATCGAATGAAAAACTGTTTTTT.

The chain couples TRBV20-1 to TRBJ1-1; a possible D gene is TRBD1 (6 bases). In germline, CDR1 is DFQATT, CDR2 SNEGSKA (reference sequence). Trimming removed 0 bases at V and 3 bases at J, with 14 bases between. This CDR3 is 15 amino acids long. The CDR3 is CSAREGGVRDTEAFF. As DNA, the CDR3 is TGCAGTGCTAGAGAAGGGGGGGTTCGGGACACTGAAGCTTTCTTT.

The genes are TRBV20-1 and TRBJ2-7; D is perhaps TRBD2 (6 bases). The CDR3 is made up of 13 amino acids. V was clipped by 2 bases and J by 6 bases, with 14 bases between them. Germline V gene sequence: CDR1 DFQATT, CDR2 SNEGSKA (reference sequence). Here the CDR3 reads CSARPPEGGEQYF. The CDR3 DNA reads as TGCAGTGCTAGACCCCCCGAGGGAGGCGAGCAGTACTTC.

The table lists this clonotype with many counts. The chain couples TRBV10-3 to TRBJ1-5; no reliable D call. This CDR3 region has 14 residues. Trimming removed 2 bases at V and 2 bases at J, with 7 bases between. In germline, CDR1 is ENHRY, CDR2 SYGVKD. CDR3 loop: CAISEGVRNQPQHF. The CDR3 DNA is TGTGCCATCAGTGAGGGGGTTCGCAATCAGCCCCAGCATTTT.